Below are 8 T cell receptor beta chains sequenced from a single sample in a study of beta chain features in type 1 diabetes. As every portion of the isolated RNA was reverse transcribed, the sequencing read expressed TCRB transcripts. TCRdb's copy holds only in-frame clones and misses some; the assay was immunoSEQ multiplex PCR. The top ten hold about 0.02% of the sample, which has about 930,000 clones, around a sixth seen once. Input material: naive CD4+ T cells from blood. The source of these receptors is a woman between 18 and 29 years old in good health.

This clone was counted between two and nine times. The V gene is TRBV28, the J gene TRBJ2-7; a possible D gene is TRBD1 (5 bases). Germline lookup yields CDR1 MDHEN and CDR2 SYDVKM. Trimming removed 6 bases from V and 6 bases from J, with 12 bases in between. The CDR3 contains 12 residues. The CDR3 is CASRQTELEQYF. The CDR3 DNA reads TGTGCCAGCAGACAGACAGAGCTCGAGCAGTACTTC.

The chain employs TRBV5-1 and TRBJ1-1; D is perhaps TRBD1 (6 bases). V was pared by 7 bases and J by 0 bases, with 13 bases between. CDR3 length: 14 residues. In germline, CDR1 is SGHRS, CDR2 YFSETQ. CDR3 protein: CASRRTEMNTEAFF. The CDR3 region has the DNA TGCGCCAGCCGACGGACAGAAATGAACACTGAAGCTTTCTTT.

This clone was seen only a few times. In nucleotides, the CDR3 is TGTGCCAGCAGCTTAACTTCTAGCGGGAGTACGTACGAGCAGTACTTC. Amino acids: CASSLTSSGSTYEQYF. The chain carries TRBV7-2 and TRBJ2-7; the match to TRBD2 covers 10 bases. This CDR3 comprises 16 residues. Germline values: CDR1 SGHTA, CDR2 FQGNSA. Trimming cost V 2 bases and J 4 bases; bases outside gene matches: 8.

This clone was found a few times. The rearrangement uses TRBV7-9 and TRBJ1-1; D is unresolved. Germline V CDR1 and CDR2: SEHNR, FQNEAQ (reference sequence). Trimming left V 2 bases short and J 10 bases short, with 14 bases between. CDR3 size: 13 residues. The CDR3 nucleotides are TGTGCCAGCAGCTTATTTGGCGAAGGAGGAGCTTTCTTT. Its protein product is CASSLFGEGGAFF. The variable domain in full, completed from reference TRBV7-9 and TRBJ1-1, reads DTGVSQNPRHKITKRGQNVTFRCDPISEHNRLYWYRQTLGQGPEFLTYFQNEAQLEKSRLLSDRFSAERPKGSFSTLEIQRTEQGDSAMYLCASSLFGEGGAFFGQGTRLTVV.

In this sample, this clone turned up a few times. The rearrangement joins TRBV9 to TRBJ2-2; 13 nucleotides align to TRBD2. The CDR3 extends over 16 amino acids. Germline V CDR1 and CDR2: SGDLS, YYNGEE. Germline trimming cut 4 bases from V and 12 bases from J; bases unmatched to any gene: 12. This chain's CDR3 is CASSLEALAGGIKLFF. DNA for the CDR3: TGTGCCAGCAGCCTAGAGGCACTAGCGGGAGGGATTAAGCTGTTTTTT.

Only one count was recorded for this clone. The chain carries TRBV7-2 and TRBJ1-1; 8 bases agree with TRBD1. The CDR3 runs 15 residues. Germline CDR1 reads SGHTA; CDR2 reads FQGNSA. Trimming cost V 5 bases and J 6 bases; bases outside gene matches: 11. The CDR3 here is CASSPTPDRGPEAFF. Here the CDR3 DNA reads TGTGCCAGCAGCCCTACCCCAGACAGGGGCCCTGAAGCTTTCTTT.

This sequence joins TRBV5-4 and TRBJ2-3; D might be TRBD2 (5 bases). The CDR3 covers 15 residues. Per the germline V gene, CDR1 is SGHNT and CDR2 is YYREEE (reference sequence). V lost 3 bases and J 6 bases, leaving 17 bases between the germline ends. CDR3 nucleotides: TGTGCCAGCAGCTCTTGGGCGGGCCAGCGGGATACGCAGTATTTT. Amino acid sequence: CASSSWAGQRDTQYF.

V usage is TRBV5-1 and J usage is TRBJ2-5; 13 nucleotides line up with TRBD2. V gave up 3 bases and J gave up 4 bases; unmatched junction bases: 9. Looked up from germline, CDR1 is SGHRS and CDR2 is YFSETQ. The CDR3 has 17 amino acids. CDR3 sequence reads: CASSWGTSGERRETQYF. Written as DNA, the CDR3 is TGCGCCAGCAGCTGGGGGACTAGCGGGGAGCGGAGAGAGACCCAGTACTTC.